A single sample gave rise to the 32 T cell receptor beta chains below, sequenced in a study of regulatory and conventional T cells in RAG deficiency. Here immunoSEQ multiplex PCR was the method, and the copy in TCRdb shows in-frame clones only, minus some. This sample has 45,000 to 50,000 clones; approximately 90% occur once, and the top ten carry about 0.5%. Blood CD4+ CD25-low CD127-high conventional T cells supplied the genomic DNA template. The same data also contributed to another study, on regulatory T cells. That publication notes: Amplification used 52 TRBV primers and 13 TRBJ primers.

The material sequenced was CD4+ effector T cells sorted from blood. The source is a human donor in good health.

The V call is TRBV18, the J call TRBJ2-5, with D hard to call. This CDR3 has 13 residues. The V end lost 7 bases, the J end lost 2 bases, and 11 bases lay between the germline ends. Germline CDR1 reads KGHSH; CDR2 reads LQKENI. CDR3 in amino acids: CASFTSAQETQYF. CDR3 nucleotides: TGTGCCAGCTTCACCTCTGCTCAAGAGACCCAGTACTTC.

For the CDR3, the DNA is TGTGCCAGCAGTTACTCTATGACCGGGGGCCAATACGAGCAGTACTTC. Translating gives CASSYSMTGGQYEQYF. This chain uses TRBV6-5 with TRBJ2-7, with D perhaps matching TRBD1 or TRBD2 (6 bases each). The CDR3 spans 16 residues. The germline V gene encodes CDR1 MNHEY and CDR2 SVGAGI. V was cut by 0 bases and J by 4 bases, with 16 bases left in between.

This clone came up once. This chain links TRBV27 with TRBJ2-7; 9 bases line up with TRBD1. V was pared by 3 bases and J by 4 bases, with 7 bases of the junction left unmatched. There are 15 residues in the CDR3. Germline loops: CDR1 MNHEY, CDR2 SMNVEV (reference sequence). The chain's CDR3 is CASSFRAGQGYEQYF. CDR3 in DNA: TGTGCCAGCAGTTTCCGGGCGGGACAGGGATACGAGCAGTACTTC.

The chain uses TRBV9 and TRBJ2-1; no definite D call. CDR3 length: 13 residues. V gave up 4 bases and J gave up 10 bases, with 15 bases separating them. The germline gives CDR1 SGDLS, CDR2 YYNGEE. CDR3 nucleotides: TGTGCCAGCAGCCCCCGTTTGGCCGGGGAGCAGTTCTTC. Encoded protein: CASSPRLAGEQFF. The complete variable domain, with remaining parts taken from reference TRBV9 and TRBJ2-1, reads DSGVTQTPKHLITATGQRVTLRCSPRSGDLSVYWYQQSLDQGLQFLIQYYNGEERAKGNILERFSAQQFPDLHSELNLSSLELGDSALYFCASSPRLAGEQFFGPGTRLTVL.

V usage is TRBV19 and J usage is TRBJ2-3; D is uncertain. The germline V gene has CDR1 LNHDA and CDR2 SQIVND (reference sequence). V was trimmed by 3 bases and J by 2 bases, leaving 9 bases between them. CDR3 length: 14 amino acids. The CDR3 loop is CASSISGLTDTQYF. The CDR3 bases are TGTGCCAGTAGTATCAGTGGTCTCACAGATACGCAGTATTTT.

Only a few counts were recorded for this clone. The rearrangement links TRBV18 to TRBJ2-3, with TRBD2 matching over 14 bases. The CDR3 extends over 16 amino acids. CDR1 is KGHSH, CDR2 LQKENI, per germline. V was pared by 0 bases and J by 7 bases, with 3 bases of the junction left unmatched. The CDR3 bases are TGTGCCAGCTCACCACCGACTAGCGGGGGGGCGAATACGCAGTATTTT. It yields the protein CASSPPTSGGANTQYF. The full variable domain, its missing parts supplied by reference TRBV18 and TRBJ2-3, is NAGVMQNPRHLVRRRGQEARLRCSPMKGHSHVYWYRQLPEEGLKFMVYLQKENIIDESGMPKERFSAEFPKEGPSILRIQQVVRGDSAAYFCASSPPTSGGANTQYFGPGTRLTVL.

The chain combines TRBV19 with TRBJ1-5, with D maybe TRBD1 (6 bases). The V and J ends lost 1 base and 6 bases respectively, with 13 bases between them. This CDR3 comprises 15 residues. In germline, CDR1 is LNHDA, CDR2 SQIVND (reference sequence). The CDR3 DNA reads as TGTGCCAGTAGTATAGGTACAGGGTATCCTCAGCCCCAGCATTTT. This codes for CASSIGTGYPQPQHF.

The rearrangement links TRBV6-5 to TRBJ1-2; maybe TRBD1 (5 bases). CDR1 and CDR2 from the germline V gene are MNHEY and SVGAGI. V was shortened by 2 bases and J by 4 bases, with 14 bases between the two germline ends. This CDR3 contains 15 residues. CDR3 nucleotide sequence: TGTGCCAGCAGTTACCTGGCCGGGGGGTCCTATGGCTACACCTTC. This gives the protein CASSYLAGGSYGYTF.

A note on this clone: A read error is likely, as this CDR3 ends without the conserved phenylalanine or tryptophan. This chain links TRBV9 with TRBJ2-4; 10 bases match TRBD2. CDR1 SGDLS and CDR2 YYNGEE come from the germline V gene. The V gene end was trimmed by 4 bases and the J gene end by 11 bases; junction bases not matched to a gene: 6. The CDR3 sequence is 13 residues long. DNA of the CDR3: TGTGCCAGCAGCTTTCAAGCGGGGGGGCTTCAGTACCTC. It is translated as CASSFQAGGLQYL.

The J gene is TRBJ1-1, the V gene TRBV12-5, with D possibly being TRBD1 (6 bases). From germline, CDR1 is LGHNT and CDR2 FRNRAP. This CDR3 is 14 amino acids long. V shed 6 bases and J shed 4 bases, with 15 bases lying between them. Here the CDR3 reads CASGPPGQGTEAFF. The CDR3 region has the DNA TGTGCTAGTGGGCCTCCGGGACAAGGCACTGAAGCTTTCTTT.

This chain uses TRBV9 with TRBJ2-1; 12 bases map to TRBD2. The trim removed 4 bases at V and 0 bases at J, leaving 5 bases unmatched. CDR1 SGDLS and CDR2 YYNGEE come from the germline V gene. This CDR3 region has 17 residues. The CDR3 is CASSLGLAGSSYNEQFF. The CDR3 DNA follows: TGTGCCAGCAGCCTTGGACTAGCGGGAAGCTCCTACAATGAGCAGTTCTTC.

The rearrangement links TRBV27 to TRBJ2-5, with 9 bases fitting TRBD2. CDR1 is MNHEY, CDR2 SMNVEV, per germline (reference sequence). Trimming took 6 bases from V and 0 from J; bases not matched to a gene: 11. The CDR3 spans 17 residues. The CDR3 DNA follows: TGTGCCAGCAGGGACTGGGGTAGCGGGAGAGACCAAGAGACCCAGTACTTC. Translation: CASRDWGSGRDQETQYF.

This clone came up a few times. This chain joins TRBV19 and TRBJ1-4; 8 nucleotides align to TRBD1. With V trimmed by 6 bases and J by 3 bases, 6 bases remained unmatched. The CDR3 contains 15 residues. Germline loops: CDR1 LNHDA, CDR2 SQIVND (reference sequence). CDR3 bases: TGTGCCAGTAGCCAGACAGGGGCAGCTAATGAAAAACTGTTTTTT. Translating gives CASSQTGAANEKLFF.

This chain joins TRBV18 and TRBJ2-1; 9 nucleotides align to TRBD1. With V trimmed by 3 bases and J by 6 bases, 3 bases remained unmatched. CDR1 is KGHSH and CDR2 is LQKENI in the germline V gene. The length of the CDR3 is 14 residues. The CDR3 protein is CASSPGTGTNEQFF. Written as DNA, the CDR3 is TGTGCCAGCTCACCCGGGACAGGGACCAATGAGCAGTTCTTC.

This clone turned up a few times. This rearrangement joins TRBV2 to TRBJ2-5; TRBD1 matches 7 bases. Trimming cost V 10 bases and J 1 base; bases outside gene matches: 6. This CDR3 contains 13 residues. The V gene's germline CDR1 is SNHLY and CDR2 FYNNEI. The CDR3 DNA reads TGTGCCACACAGGGGCCTTTCCAAGAGACCCAGTACTTC. This translates into CATQGPFQETQYF.

This chain's CDR3 is CASKVGYRNEQFF. The CDR3 nucleotides read TGTGCCAGCAAGGTGGGGTACAGGAATGAGCAGTTCTTC. This sequence joins TRBV28 and TRBJ2-1; possibly TRBD1 for D (5 bases). V shed 7 bases and J shed 7 bases, with 14 bases lying between them. From germline, CDR1 is MDHEN and CDR2 SYDVKM. The CDR3 covers 13 residues.

V usage is TRBV10-3 and J usage is TRBJ2-6; TRBD1 is a possible D gene (5 bases). V lost 4 bases and J lost 0, with 13 bases in between. Germline loops: CDR1 ENHRY, CDR2 SYGVKD. The CDR3 has 17 residues. The CDR3 loop is CAISGHRSSSGANVLTF. The CDR3, as DNA: TGTGCCATCAGTGGCCACAGGTCGAGCTCTGGGGCCAACGTCCTGACTTTC.

The V call is TRBV10-2, the J call TRBJ1-5; D possibly corresponds to TRBD1 (5 bases). With 6 bases removed from V and 5 bases from J, the gap between germline ends came to 8 bases. Germline V gene sequence: CDR1 WSHSY, CDR2 SAAADI. The CDR3 contains 12 residues. This chain's CDR3 is CASSRVDQPQHF. In nucleotides, the CDR3 is TGCGCCAGCAGCAGGGTGGATCAGCCCCAGCATTTT.

J is TRBJ1-2 and V is TRBV11-2; D may be TRBD1 (6 bases). Germline CDR1 is SGHAT and CDR2 is FQNNGV. V was shortened by 5 bases and J by 4 bases, with 14 bases between the two germline ends. This CDR3 has 14 residues. CDR3 sequence (DNA): TGTGCCAGCAGCCCCCTCGGGGGCGCCTATGGCTACACCTTC. Its protein is CASSPLGGAYGYTF.

The chain recombines TRBV15 with TRBJ2-2, with 10 bases that match TRBD2. Germline V lookup: CDR1 LNHNV, CDR2 YYDKDF (reference sequence). V was pared by 1 base and J by 4 bases, with 3 bases of the junction left unmatched. The CDR3 consists of 16 residues. The CDR3 spells CATSRGLAGVTGELFF. CDR3 coding DNA: TGTGCCACCAGCAGAGGGCTAGCGGGAGTCACCGGGGAGCTGTTTTTT. Looking up the rest from reference TRBV15 and TRBJ2-2 gives the full variable domain: DAMVIQNPRYQVTQFGKPVTLSCSQTLNHNVMYWYQQKSSQAPKLLFHYYDKDFNNEADTPDNFQSRRPNTSFCFLDIRSPGLGDTAMYLCATSRGLAGVTGELFFGEGSRLTVL.

V is TRBV28 and J is TRBJ1-3, with D hard to call. V was clipped by 6 bases and J by 0 bases, with 3 bases between them. This CDR3 region has 12 residues. Germline assignment: CDR1 MDHEN and CDR2 SYDVKM. CDR3 amino acids: CASSISGNTIYF. The CDR3, as DNA: TGTGCCAGCAGCATCTCTGGAAACACCATATATTTT. The full variable domain, in which reference TRBV28 and TRBJ1-3 provide the parts outside the CDR3, is DVKVTQSSRYLVKRTGEKVFLECVQDMDHENMFWYRQDPGLGLRLIYFSYDVKMKEKGDIPEGYSVSREKKERFSLILESASTNQTSMYLCASSISGNTIYFGEGSWLTVV.

V usage is TRBV2 and J usage is TRBJ2-3, with 7 bases aligning to TRBD1. Germline V gene data show CDR1 as SNHLY and CDR2 as FYNNEI. V gave up 6 bases and J gave up 2 bases; unmatched junction bases: 5. The CDR3 has 14 amino acids. For the CDR3, the DNA is TGTGCCAGCAGGCCCAGGGGGAACACAGATACGCAGTATTTT. It specifies CASRPRGNTDTQYF.

This clone is a singleton in its sample. CDR3 bases: TGCGCCAGCAGCTTGGAGACAGGGAATGGCTACACCTTC. Protein: CASSLETGNGYTF. The chain carries TRBV5-1 and TRBJ1-2, with 7 nucleotides matching TRBD1. J lost 6 bases, V lost 0 bases, and 2 bases had no gene match. Germline assignment: CDR1 SGHRS and CDR2 YFSETQ. CDR3 length: 13 amino acids.

This chain links TRBV7-9 with TRBJ2-6, with a possible D match to TRBD1 (6 bases). Germline-derived CDR1 and CDR2 are SEHNR and FQNEAQ (reference sequence). V was shortened by 2 bases and J by 2 bases, with 10 bases between the two germline ends. The CDR3 runs to 16 residues. The DNA for the CDR3 is TGTGCCAGCAGCTTATGGGCAGGGGCTGGGGCCAACGTCCTGACTTTC. Translation gives CASSLWAGAGANVLTF.

The chain joins TRBV18 to TRBJ2-2; D not resolved. The CDR3 runs to 16 residues. With 4 bases removed from V and 0 bases from J, the gap between germline ends came to 12 bases. The germline V gene has CDR1 KGHSH and CDR2 LQKENI. The CDR3: CASSLLNLANTGELFF. The CDR3 DNA sequence: TGTGCCAGCTCACTCCTGAACCTCGCGAACACCGGGGAGCTGTTTTTT.

The chain couples TRBV5-1 to TRBJ2-3; a possible D gene is TRBD2 (6 bases). Germline assignment: CDR1 SGHRS and CDR2 YFSETQ. V lost 0 bases to trimming and J lost 8 bases, with 13 bases between them. The CDR3 loop spans 14 amino acids. The CDR3 loop reads CASSLATSSGTQYF. Written as DNA, the CDR3 is TGCGCCAGCAGCTTGGCAACTAGCTCCGGTACGCAGTATTTT.

The chain links TRBV27 to TRBJ2-2; perhaps TRBD1 as D (5 bases). V dropped 2 bases and J dropped 7 bases, with 11 bases sitting between them. From germline, CDR1 is MNHEY and CDR2 SMNVEV (reference sequence). There are 14 residues in the CDR3. The CDR3 sequence is CASSLGAIGGELFF. CDR3 sequence (DNA): TGTGCCAGCAGTTTAGGGGCAATCGGCGGGGAGCTGTTTTTT.

As to this clone: At one boundary the junction diverges from the germline segment, which might be a read error. The genes are TRBV28 and TRBJ1-2; possibly TRBD1 for D (6 bases). CDR3 length: 17 residues. The germline V gene encodes CDR1 MDHEN and CDR2 SYDVKM. The CDR3 loop is CARSHDVGGGALAGYTF. In DNA, the CDR3 is TGCGCCCGCAGTCACGACGTGGGGGGGGGCGCGTTAGCCGGCTACACCTTC.

The rearrangement joins TRBV19 to TRBJ2-7, with 7 bases identical to TRBD1. The germline V gene encodes CDR1 LNHDA and CDR2 SQIVND (reference sequence). J was trimmed by 1 base and V by 3 bases; bases with no gene match: 6. CDR3 length: 15 residues. This CDR3 reads CASSIGTAFSYEQYF. The CDR3 DNA reads TGTGCCAGTAGTATCGGGACAGCTTTTTCCTACGAGCAGTACTTC. Together with reference TRBV19 and TRBJ2-7, the CDR3 gives the full variable domain: DGGITQSPKYLFRKEGQNVTLSCEQNLNHDAMYWYRQDPGQGLRLIYYSQIVNDFQKGDIAEGYSVSREKKESFPLTVTSAQKNPTAFYLCASSIGTAFSYEQYFGPGTRLTVT.

The CDR3 DNA reads TGTGCCAGCAGTCCGGACAGGGGGGTGTCCTACGAGCAGTACTTC. Its translation: CASSPDRGVSYEQYF. This sequence joins TRBV6-5 and TRBJ2-7; 10 bases agree with TRBD1. J was trimmed by 1 base and V by 5 bases; bases with no gene match: 5. Germline loops: CDR1 MNHEY, CDR2 SVGAGI. The CDR3 contains 15 residues.

On this clone: This same CDR3 is encoded by further DNA sequences in the sample. This chain joins TRBV30 and TRBJ2-7; 10 bases fit TRBD1. V lost 4 bases, J lost 4 bases, and 10 bases stayed unmatched. CDR1 is GTSNPN, CDR2 SVGIG, per germline (reference sequence). This CDR3 is 15 amino acids long. CDR3 amino acids: CAWNGAGQGSYEQYF. The CDR3 DNA is TGTGCCTGGAACGGAGCGGGACAGGGGTCATACGAGCAGTACTTC. Combining the CDR3 with reference TRBV30 and TRBJ2-7 gives the whole variable domain SQTIHQWPATLVQPVGSPLSLECTVEGTSNPNLYWYRQAAGRGLQLLFYSVGIGQISSEVPQNLSASRPQDRQFILSSKKLLLSDSGFYLCAWNGAGQGSYEQYFGPGTRLTVT.

This sequence joins TRBV19 and TRBJ2-1; the match to TRBD2 covers 8 bases. CDR3 length equals 15 residues. Trimming at V came to 6 bases and at J to 9 bases, leaving 13 bases not matched to a gene. CDR1 is LNHDA and CDR2 is SQIVND in the germline V gene (reference sequence). The CDR3 DNA reads TGTGCCAGTAGGGCGGGGACTAGAGAGTCTGCTGAGCAGTTCTTC. This codes for CASRAGTRESAEQFF.